The text below deals with one TCR beta chain. Its antigen is unidentified. This entry comes from a study of T-cell memory formation after mild COVID-19. Study-level points and caveats: Among clones contracting day 15 to 85, CD4/CD8 was balanced, whereas later expanders leaned CD4+.

The CDR3 sequence is 12 residues long. V was clipped by 7 bases and J by 4 bases, with 13 bases between them. In germline, CDR1 is SQVTM, CDR2 ANQGSEA. One entry per CDR3 protein results from TCRdb running MiXCR on the 5' RACE reads. The sample holds under 250,000 distinct CDR3 sequences, around 27% seen once. V and J are TRBV29-1 and TRBJ1-2; D is possibly TRBD1 (6 bases). The specimen was PBMCs or a T cell subset sorted from them (not recorded which). The receptor was isolated from an adult woman who had mild COVID-19 (a few samples of this study predate the infection). Cell type and time point are not known. The CDR3 bases are TGCAGCGGTTGGGGGGCCGTCTATGGCTACACCTTC. Protein product: CSGWGAVYGYTF.